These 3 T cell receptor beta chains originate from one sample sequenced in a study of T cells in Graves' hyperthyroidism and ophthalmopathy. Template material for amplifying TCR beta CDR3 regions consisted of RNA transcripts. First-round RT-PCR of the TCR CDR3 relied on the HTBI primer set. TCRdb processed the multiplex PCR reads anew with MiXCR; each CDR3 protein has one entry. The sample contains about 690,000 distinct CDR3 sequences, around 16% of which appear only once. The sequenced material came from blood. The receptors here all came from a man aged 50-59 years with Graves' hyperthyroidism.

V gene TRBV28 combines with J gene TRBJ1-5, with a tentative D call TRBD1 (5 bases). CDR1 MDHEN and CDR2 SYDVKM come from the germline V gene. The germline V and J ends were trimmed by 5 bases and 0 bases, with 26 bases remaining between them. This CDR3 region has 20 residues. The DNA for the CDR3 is TGTGCCAGCAGTGTTAGACCGGGACTGAAGATCCACTCTAGCAATCAGCCCCAGCATTTT. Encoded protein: CASSVRPGLKIHSSNQPQHF.

CDR3 sequence (DNA): TGTGCCAGCAGCCAAGGTTCAGGGGTCGGAAACACCATATATTTT. Translating gives CASSQGSGVGNTIYF. The chain has TRBV3-1 and TRBJ1-3; perhaps TRBD1 as D (6 bases). V lost 1 base to trimming and J lost 4 bases, with 11 bases between them. The CDR3 is made up of 15 amino acids. Germline V gives CDR1 LGHDT, CDR2 YNNKEL (reference sequence).

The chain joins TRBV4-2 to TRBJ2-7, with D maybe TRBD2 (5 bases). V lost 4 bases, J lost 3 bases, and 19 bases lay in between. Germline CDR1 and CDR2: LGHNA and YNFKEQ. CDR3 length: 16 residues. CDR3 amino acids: CASSPGLGSGLYEQYF. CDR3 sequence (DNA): TGTGCCAGCAGCCCTGGCTTGGGAAGCGGCCTCTACGAGCAGTACTTC.